The rows below give T cell receptor beta chains drawn from one sample of a study of T cells in Graves' hyperthyroidism and ophthalmopathy. TCRdb re-called the multiplex PCR reads through MiXCR, storing one row per CDR3 protein. The table includes 530,000 or so distinct CDR3 sequences, 35% to 55% detected once. Specimen: peripheral blood or thyroid tissue (not recorded which). Every receptor here comes from a woman in her late teens or twenties with Graves' hyperthyroidism. Both conserved end residues are part of each CDR3. The D gene is left open where the match is weak. For some rows the clone size is stated as once, few or many, or as a class when expanded; others skip it.

clone_size: -
v_call: TRBV9
j_call: TRBJ2-5
d_call: TRBD2
cdr3_nt: TGTGCCAGCAGCGGGGGACTAGCGGGAATAGAGACCCAGTACTTC
cdr3_aa: CASSGGLAGIETQYF

clone_size: -
v_call: TRBV7-8
j_call: TRBJ2-7
d_call: -
cdr3_nt: TGTGCCAGCAGCTTTCCTCTGGCCTACGAGCAGTACTTC
cdr3_aa: CASSFPLAYEQYF

clone_size: many
v_call: TRBV29-1
j_call: TRBJ2-7
d_call: -
cdr3_nt: TGCAGCGTTGAAGATAAAGAACAGGGCACCTACGAGCAGTACTTC
cdr3_aa: CSVEDKEQGTYEQYF

clone_size: many
v_call: TRBV20-1
j_call: TRBJ1-1
d_call: -
cdr3_nt: TGCAGTGCTAGACACAGGGACACTGAAGCTTTCTTT
cdr3_aa: CSARHRDTEAFF

clone_size: -
v_call: TRBV7-8
j_call: TRBJ2-5
d_call: TRBD2
cdr3_nt: TGTGCCACCCAACCCTATTGGCGGGAGGGCCCTCGAGAGACCCAGTACTTC
cdr3_aa: CATQPYWREGPRETQYF

clone_size: -
v_call: TRBV7-2
j_call: TRBJ2-7
d_call: TRBD2
cdr3_nt: TGTGCCAGCAGCTTAGCGGGACTAGCGGGACAGGGCTACGAGCAGTACTTC
cdr3_aa: CASSLAGLAGQGYEQYF

clone_size: many
v_call: TRBV27
j_call: TRBJ1-5
d_call: -
cdr3_nt: TGTGCCAGCAGTCCCGGGACACGCAATCAGCCCCAGCATTTT
cdr3_aa: CASSPGTRNQPQHF

clone_size: -
v_call: TRBV24-1
j_call: TRBJ1-5
d_call: -
cdr3_nt: TGTGCCAGCTCATCAGGGCCGACGTATGGCAATCAGCCCCAGCATTTT
cdr3_aa: CASSSGPTYGNQPQHF

clone_size: many
v_call: TRBV19
j_call: TRBJ2-6
d_call: -
cdr3_nt: TGTGCCAGTCAACACCACTCTGGGGCCAACGTCCTGACTTTC
cdr3_aa: CASQHHSGANVLTF

clone_size: many
v_call: TRBV30
j_call: TRBJ2-7
d_call: TRBD1
cdr3_nt: TGTGCCCTTACCCCACAGGGGGCCCTCCCCTACGAGCAGTACTTC
cdr3_aa: CALTPQGALPYEQYF

clone_size: -
v_call: TRBV7-2
j_call: TRBJ2-5
d_call: TRBD2
cdr3_nt: TGTGCCAGCAGCCTCGACGGACTAGCGTGGGGGGAGACCCAGTACTTC
cdr3_aa: CASSLDGLAWGETQYF

clone_size: many
v_call: TRBV5-6
j_call: TRBJ2-7
d_call: -
cdr3_nt: TGTGCCAGCAGCTTGGCGGTAGGACGTCGCTACGAGCAGTACTTC
cdr3_aa: CASSLAVGRRYEQYF

clone_size: -
v_call: TRBV6-1
j_call: TRBJ1-1
d_call: -
cdr3_nt: TGTGCCAGCAGCGCCCGGAATTCTTTCTTT
cdr3_aa: CASSARNSFF

clone_size: many
v_call: TRBV9
j_call: TRBJ1-2
d_call: -
cdr3_nt: TGTGCCAGCAGCGTAGAGGGGGTCAATCATGGCTACACCTTC
cdr3_aa: CASSVEGVNHGYTF

clone_size: once
v_call: TRBV19
j_call: TRBJ1-5
d_call: -
cdr3_nt: TGTGCCAGTGGACACCTCTCAGGGGAAGTGAATCAGCCCCAGCATTTT
cdr3_aa: CASGHLSGEVNQPQHF

clone_size: many
v_call: TRBV10-1
j_call: TRBJ2-7
d_call: -
cdr3_nt: TGCGCCAGCAGTGAGGGGCACTCCTACGAGCAGTACTTC
cdr3_aa: CASSEGHSYEQYF

clone_size: many
v_call: TRBV6-6
j_call: TRBJ2-7
d_call: -
cdr3_nt: TGTGCCAGCAGTCTAGCGCAGGGCGAGCAGTACTTC
cdr3_aa: CASSLAQGEQYF

clone_size: many
v_call: TRBV10-3
j_call: TRBJ2-2
d_call: -
cdr3_nt: TGTGCCATCACGAGTAGCGTAATCACCGGGGAGCTGTTTTTT
cdr3_aa: CAITSSVITGELFF

clone_size: many
v_call: TRBV20-1
j_call: TRBJ2-5
d_call: -
cdr3_nt: TGCAATGCTAGAAGGGGGGCTGGTGAGACCCAGTACTTC
cdr3_aa: CNARRGAGETQYF

clone_size: -
v_call: TRBV29-1
j_call: TRBJ1-1
d_call: TRBD1
cdr3_nt: TGCAGTTTAGCCGGACAGGGTTTGGCTTTCTTT
cdr3_aa: CSLAGQGLAFF

clone_size: many
v_call: TRBV25-1
j_call: TRBJ1-5
d_call: -
cdr3_nt: TGTGCCAGCAGTGAACGGGCAGGGGAAAATCAGCCCCAGCATTTT
cdr3_aa: CASSERAGENQPQHF

clone_size: -
v_call: TRBV5-4
j_call: TRBJ2-1
d_call: TRBD2
cdr3_nt: TGTGCCTGCTCCCGGGCGGGAGGGCCGGGACAGTTCTTC
cdr3_aa: CACSRAGGPGQFF

clone_size: many
v_call: TRBV2
j_call: TRBJ1-5
d_call: TRBD1
cdr3_nt: TGTGCCAGCAGTCGACAGGGGAATAGCAATCAGCCCCAGCATTTT
cdr3_aa: CASSRQGNSNQPQHF

clone_size: -
v_call: TRBV7-8
j_call: TRBJ1-4
d_call: TRBD1
cdr3_nt: TGTGCCAGCAGTTACCGACAGGGACGGGTCTTT
cdr3_aa: CASSYRQGRVF

clone_size: few
v_call: TRBV10-3
j_call: TRBJ2-1
d_call: -
cdr3_nt: TGTGCCATCAGTGAGGAACACTTATCCTACAATGAGCAGTTCTTC
cdr3_aa: CAISEEHLSYNEQFF

clone_size: -
v_call: TRBV7-8
j_call: TRBJ2-2
d_call: -
cdr3_nt: TGTGCCAGCAGCTTCGGCCAACCCGGGGAGCTGTTTTTT
cdr3_aa: CASSFGQPGELFF

clone_size: -
v_call: TRBV12-3/TRBV12-4
j_call: TRBJ1-2
d_call: -
cdr3_nt: TGTGCCAGCAGTGTAAACAGGTGGGCCTATGGCTACACCTTC
cdr3_aa: CASSVNRWAYGYTF

clone_size: many
v_call: TRBV12-3/TRBV12-4
j_call: TRBJ2-7
d_call: -
cdr3_nt: TGTGCCAGCAGTTCCCGGGACTCGGGCGAGCAGTACTTC
cdr3_aa: CASSSRDSGEQYF